Given below is one TCR beta chain in context. The record originates from a study of cytomegalovirus exposure and HLA in healthy donors. Across the whole study: A previous analysis identified approximately 120 million unique TCR beta sequences derived from around 180 million T cells.

With 60 Vbeta and 13 Jbeta primers, the PCR was carried out. Assay used: immunoSEQ multiplex PCR; TCRdb lists only in-frame clones, some missing. In all, the sample yields roughly 50,000 clones. These donors, healthy bone marrow donors, were studied. This receptor was identified in a male donor in good health and CMV-seropositive. The sequencing sample was made of PBMCs.

As DNA, the CDR3 is TGCGCCAGCAGCCAAGATCGGGGGGCCCGCACAGATACGCAGTATTTT. It is translated as CASSQDRGARTDTQYF. The J gene is TRBJ2-3, the V gene TRBV4-1, with a tentative D call TRBD2 (7 bases). The CDR3 totals 16 residues. The V end lost 0 bases, the J end lost 1 base, and 11 bases lay between the germline ends. The V gene's germline CDR1 is MGHRA and CDR2 YSYEKL.